The 32 T cell receptor beta chains presented below share a single source sample, sequenced in a study of cytomegalovirus exposure and HLA in healthy donors. Researchers ran the PCR with 60 Vbeta and 13 Jbeta primers. Some clones are missing from TCRdb's copy, which holds only in-frame ones; the method was immunoSEQ multiplex PCR. This repertoire shows roughly 170,000 clones, 84% found once; its top ten account for 4.8%. Sequenced material: PBMCs. The receptors originated from a girl aged 10 to 17 in good health and CMV-seropositive.

This chain joins TRBV5-1 and TRBJ1-1; 10 nucleotides agree with TRBD1. CDR1 and CDR2 from the germline V gene are SGHRS and YFSETQ. The CDR3 length is 13 residues. J gave up 5 bases and V 5 bases, and 3 bases lay outside the gene matches. CDR3 protein: CASSGQGGTEAFF. Here the CDR3 DNA reads TGCGCCAGCAGTGGACAGGGGGGGACTGAAGCTTTCTTT. Looking up the rest from reference TRBV5-1 and TRBJ1-1 gives the full variable domain: KAGVTQTPRYLIKTRGQQVTLSCSPISGHRSVSWYQQTPGQGLQFLFEYFSETQRNKGNFPGRFSGRQFSNSRSEMNVSTLELGDSALYLCASSGQGGTEAFFGQGTRLTVV.

This clone was detected only once. The gene calls are TRBV30 and TRBJ2-7; TRBD2 might be the D (6 bases). In germline, CDR1 is GTSNPN, CDR2 SVGIG (reference sequence). The CDR3 is 15 residues long. Trimming left V 3 bases short and J 4 bases short, with 19 bases between. As DNA, the CDR3 is TGTGCCTGGAGCGGGGCGGCAGGGAGGAGTTACGAGCAGTACTTC. Translating it yields CAWSGAAGRSYEQYF.

The chain couples TRBV11-3 to TRBJ2-7; D is possibly TRBD1 (6 bases). Trimming pared 1 base from V and 0 bases from J, leaving 7 bases between. The CDR3 runs to 14 residues. The germline gives CDR1 SGHNT, CDR2 YENEEA. The CDR3 nucleotides are TGTGCCAGCAGCTTAGTACAGGGCTCCTACGAGCAGTACTTC. This translates into CASSLVQGSYEQYF.

V is TRBV6-5 and J is TRBJ1-5; tentative D call: TRBD1 (6 bases). Germline CDR1 and CDR2: MNHEY and SVGAGI. This CDR3 has 15 amino acids. With 6 bases removed from V and 4 bases from J, the gap between germline ends came to 16 bases. CDR3 nucleotide sequence: TGTGCCAGCAGCCCCCACGGACAGCTAAATCAGCCCCAGCATTTT. Its translation is CASSPHGQLNQPQHF.

V is TRBV6-5 and J is TRBJ1-1; D is ambiguous. Germline CDR1 is MNHEY and CDR2 is SVGAGI. The V and J ends lost 8 bases and 4 bases respectively, with 14 bases between them. The CDR3 runs 13 residues. The CDR3 is CASAARRSTEAFF. CDR3 sequence (DNA): TGTGCCAGCGCGGCCAGAAGGAGCACTGAAGCTTTCTTT.

This clone was counted a few times. The chain uses TRBV5-5 and TRBJ1-2; possibly TRBD1 for D (5 bases). This CDR3 contains 14 residues. Germline V gene data show CDR1 as SGHKS and CDR2 as YYEKEE (reference sequence). Trimming left V 3 bases short and J 6 bases short, with 15 bases between. The CDR3, as DNA: TGTGCCAGCAGCTGGCGGGACTGGATGGATGGCTACACCTTC. This encodes CASSWRDWMDGYTF.

The genes are TRBV6-6 and TRBJ2-7; 11 bases line up with TRBD2. V was clipped by 11 bases and J by 2 bases; unmatched bases: 11. The CDR3 sequence is 15 residues long. The germline CDR1 and CDR2 sequences are MNHNY and SVGAGI (reference sequence). The CDR3 nucleotides are TGTGCCTCTAGCCTACTAGCGGGGGCCCCCTACGAGCAGTACTTC. Protein: CASSLLAGAPYEQYF.

The V and J genes are TRBV5-1 and TRBJ2-1; D uncertain. CDR1 is SGHRS and CDR2 is YFSETQ in the germline V gene. V lost 0 bases and J lost 3, with 4 bases in between. The CDR3 sequence is 13 residues long. The CDR3 DNA is TGCGCCAGCAGCTTGGAGAGCTACAATGAGCAGTTCTTC. It translates to CASSLESYNEQFF.

The rearrangement joins TRBV9 to TRBJ2-7; TRBD2 matches at 7 bases. This CDR3 contains 14 residues. With V trimmed by 6 bases and J by 3 bases, 9 bases remained unmatched. CDR1 is SGDLS and CDR2 is YYNGEE in the germline V gene. The DNA for the CDR3 is TGTGCCAGCACCCAGGGAGGGGCCGTCTACGAGCAGTACTTC. This translates into CASTQGGAVYEQYF.

The rearrangement joins TRBV27 to TRBJ1-2; 12 nucleotides align to TRBD1. V shed 3 bases and J 2 bases; nucleotides not matched to a gene: 4. The CDR3 has 16 amino acids. Germline assignment: CDR1 MNHEY and CDR2 SMNVEV (reference sequence). CDR3 sequence reads: CASSLGTGGLNYGYTF. Written as DNA, the CDR3 is TGTGCCAGCAGTTTGGGGACAGGGGGCCTAAACTATGGCTACACCTTC.

Notes on this clone: This sample also contains other DNA sequences that code for the same CDR3. The V and J genes are TRBV5-1 and TRBJ2-7; 13 nucleotides align to TRBD2. V was clipped by 3 bases and J by 4 bases; unmatched bases: 1. The CDR3 runs 14 residues. Germline CDR1 SGHRS, CDR2 YFSETQ. CDR3 residues: CASSWTSGGYEQYF. Written as DNA, the CDR3 is TGCGCCAGCAGCTGGACTAGCGGGGGTTACGAGCAGTACTTC.

The chain has TRBV11-2 and TRBJ2-7, with 10 bases identical to TRBD1. V lost 4 bases, J lost 6 bases, and 6 bases stayed unmatched. CDR1 and CDR2 from the germline V gene are SGHAT and FQNNGV. The CDR3 has 14 amino acids. The CDR3 DNA reads as TGTGCCAGCAGCTCCCTCCGGGACAGGGGCGAGCAGTACTTC. Protein sequence: CASSSLRDRGEQYF.

This clone occurred once. This rearrangement joins TRBV7-9 to TRBJ2-6; D call uncertain. This CDR3 comprises 14 residues. Trimming left V 5 bases short and J 1 base short, with 6 bases between. CDR1 SEHNR and CDR2 FQNEAQ come from the germline V gene (reference sequence). The CDR3 sequence is CASSPVSGANVLTF. For the CDR3, the DNA is TGTGCCAGCAGCCCTGTATCTGGGGCCAACGTCCTGACTTTC.

The gene calls are TRBV9 and TRBJ1-1; D perhaps matches TRBD1 (5 bases). Trimming removed 3 bases from V and 5 bases from J, with 11 bases in between. Germline values: CDR1 SGDLS, CDR2 YYNGEE. The length of the CDR3 is 13 residues. For the CDR3, the DNA is TGTGCCAGCAGCGCCGACAGAAGAACTGAAGCTTTCTTT. Translation: CASSADRRTEAFF. Together with reference TRBV9 and TRBJ1-1, the CDR3 gives the full variable domain: DSGVTQTPKHLITATGQRVTLRCSPRSGDLSVYWYQQSLDQGLQFLIQYYNGEERAKGNILERFSAQQFPDLHSELNLSSLELGDSALYFCASSADRRTEAFFGQGTRLTVV.

The chain is built from TRBV27 and TRBJ2-7; 10 nucleotides align to TRBD2. V shed 6 bases, J shed 3 bases, and the junction held 14 bases outside the gene matches. Germline CDR1 MNHEY, CDR2 SMNVEV (reference sequence). The CDR3 is 17 residues long. The CDR3 DNA reads TGTGCCAGCAGCCCTCCAGCGGGGGGGGCCCGGGGCTACGAGCAGTACTTC. It codes for CASSPPAGGARGYEQYF.

The rearrangement joins TRBV7-2 to TRBJ2-1; 10 nucleotides agree with TRBD2. Per germline, CDR1 SGHTA and CDR2 FQGNSA. The junction had 11 bases not matched to a gene; V was cut back by 6 bases and J by 6 bases. The CDR3 loop spans 16 amino acids. CDR3 sequence reads: CASSRLAGVFSNEQFF. The CDR3 DNA reads TGTGCCAGCAGTCGCCTAGCGGGGGTGTTTAGCAATGAGCAGTTCTTC. Supplemented by reference TRBV7-2 and TRBJ2-1, the full variable domain reads GAGVSQSPSNKVTEKGKDVELRCDPISGHTALYWYRQSLGQGLEFLIYFQGNSAPDKSGLPSDRFSAERTGGSVSTLTIQRTQQEDSAVYLCASSRLAGVFSNEQFFGPGTRLTVL.

The chain is built from TRBV15 and TRBJ2-5; D perhaps matches TRBD1 (5 bases). The J call may be mistaken, given a closer DNA end match to TRBJ2-7. This CDR3 region has 14 residues. Germline CDR1 is LNHNV and CDR2 is YYDKDF (reference sequence). In DNA, the CDR3 is TGTGCCACCAGTCTCCGAGACAGTTCCTACGAGCAGTACTTC. This sequence encodes CATSLRDSSYEQYF.

The CDR3 loop reads CASMLAQSPQETQYF. The CDR3 region has the DNA TGTGCCTCAATGTTGGCCCAGTCCCCCCAAGAGACCCAGTACTTC. V and J are TRBV2 and TRBJ2-5; D not certain. The germline CDR1 and CDR2 sequences are SNHLY and FYNNEI. Trimming stripped 11 bases from V and 1 base from J, with 20 bases between. This CDR3 comprises 15 residues.

This clone was recorded once. The chain couples TRBV13 to TRBJ1-1; D is uncertain. Trimming pared 5 bases from V and 4 bases from J, leaving 17 bases between. The CDR3 length is 15 residues. Germline CDR1 reads PRHDT; CDR2 reads FYEKMQ (reference sequence). CDR3 DNA: TGTGCCAGCAGCCGAGGCGGGGAACGGGGCACTGAAGCTTTCTTT. It codes for CASSRGGERGTEAFF.

This chain links TRBV25-1 with TRBJ2-5; 8 positions match TRBD1. Trimming at V came to 6 bases and at J to 11 bases, leaving 11 bases not matched to a gene. Germline V gene lookup returns CDR1 MGHDK and CDR2 SYGVNS. The CDR3 sequence is 13 residues long. The CDR3 spells CASSGQGALEQYF. CDR3 nucleotide sequence: TGTGCCAGCAGCGGACAGGGAGCCCTGGAGCAGTACTTC.

The rearrangement uses TRBV9 and TRBJ1-6; the D gene is possibly TRBD1 (6 bases). The CDR3 consists of 16 residues. V was shortened by 0 bases and J by 6 bases, with 13 bases between the two germline ends. Germline V CDR1 and CDR2: SGDLS, YYNGEE. DNA for the CDR3: TGTGCCAGCAGCGTAGATCGGGGGGCCGGTAATTCACCCCTCCACTTT. Encoded protein: CASSVDRGAGNSPLHF.

CDR3 bases: TGTGCCAGCAGGGGGGACAGATGGACCGGGGAGCTGTTTTTT. It is translated as CASRGDRWTGELFF. The gene calls are TRBV6-6 and TRBJ2-2, with 7 nucleotides matching TRBD1. The CDR3 totals 14 residues. Trimming cost V 6 bases and J 5 bases; bases outside gene matches: 6. In germline, CDR1 is MNHNY, CDR2 SVGAGI (reference sequence).

The chain recombines TRBV9 with TRBJ2-7; no clear D gene. Deletions cut 0 bases from V and 6 bases from J, with 13 bases between. CDR1 is SGDLS and CDR2 is YYNGEE in the germline V gene. This CDR3 spans 14 amino acids. CDR3 in DNA: TGTGCCAGCAGCGTAGCAATACTCTCGGGCGAGCAGTACTTC. Translating gives CASSVAILSGEQYF. Full variable domain (rest looked up from reference TRBV9 and TRBJ2-7): DSGVTQTPKHLITATGQRVTLRCSPRSGDLSVYWYQQSLDQGLQFLIQYYNGEERAKGNILERFSAQQFPDLHSELNLSSLELGDSALYFCASSVAILSGEQYFGPGTRLTVT.

V usage is TRBV10-3 and J usage is TRBJ2-7, with D possibly matching TRBD1 (7 bases). V lost 6 bases to trimming and J lost 8 bases, with 26 bases between them. This CDR3 contains 16 residues. Per germline, CDR1 ENHRY and CDR2 SYGVKD. CDR3: CAIRTRDRYLQGQQYF. CDR3 DNA sequence: TGTGCCATCAGGACGCGGGACAGATACCTACAAGGACAGCAGTACTTC.

The rearrangement uses TRBV4-1 and TRBJ1-2; D might be TRBD1 (5 bases). Germline CDR1 and CDR2: MGHRA and YSYEKL. This CDR3 has 17 residues. Trimming cost V 1 base and J 4 bases, with 19 bases left between them. This CDR3 reads CASSQGQGLSLSYGYTF. The CDR3 DNA reads as TGCGCCAGCAGCCAAGGGCAGGGCCTCTCGTTAAGCTATGGCTACACCTTC.

The V gene is TRBV6-5, the J gene TRBJ2-7; TRBD1 might be the D (6 bases). The CDR3 is 14 amino acids. Germline V CDR1 and CDR2: MNHEY, SVGAGI. V shed 6 bases and J shed 4 bases, with 16 bases lying between them. The CDR3 DNA reads as TGTGCCAGCAGCCCCGACCAGGGGAGTTACGAGCAGTACTTC. As protein: CASSPDQGSYEQYF.

This chain joins TRBV6-5 and TRBJ1-5; maybe TRBD1 (6 bases). The CDR3 length is 14 residues. The germline gives CDR1 MNHEY, CDR2 SVGAGI. V lost 2 bases and J 3 bases, leaving 8 bases between the germline ends. The CDR3: CASSYGQHNQPQHF. The CDR3 nucleotides read TGTGCCAGCAGTTACGGACAGCACAATCAGCCCCAGCATTTT.

There are a few counts of this clone. V is TRBV6-5 and J is TRBJ2-5; 7 bases line up with TRBD1. Germline V CDR1 and CDR2: MNHEY, SVGAGI. With 6 bases clipped from V and 9 bases from J, the junction kept 7 bases outside the gene matches. The CDR3 extends over 12 amino acids. CDR3 protein: CASSHTTGAQYF. CDR3 in DNA: TGTGCCAGCAGCCACACAACAGGGGCCCAGTACTTC.

The rearrangement joins TRBV15 to TRBJ2-3, with TRBD2 matching over 8 bases. The CDR3 extends over 17 amino acids. CDR1 is LNHNV, CDR2 YYDKDF, per germline (reference sequence). J gave up 3 bases and V 5 bases, and 13 bases lay outside the gene matches. Here the CDR3 reads CATSPRRSGGVTDTQYF. The DNA for the CDR3 is TGTGCCACCAGCCCCCGGCGCAGCGGGGGAGTGACAGATACGCAGTATTTT.

The genes are TRBV5-8 and TRBJ1-1; D gene ambiguous. Trimming stripped 0 bases from V and 1 base from J, with 10 bases between. Germline lookup yields CDR1 SGHTS and CDR2 YDEGEE. The CDR3 totals 15 residues. The CDR3 here is CASSLGARRNTEAFF. The CDR3 DNA sequence: TGTGCCAGCAGCTTGGGCGCCCGTAGGAACACTGAAGCTTTCTTT.

This chain joins TRBV5-8 and TRBJ2-3; D is undetermined. This CDR3 has 13 residues. The germline gives CDR1 SGHTS, CDR2 YDEGEE. V shed 4 bases and J shed 2 bases, with 8 bases lying between them. CDR3: CASSVANTDTQYF. DNA of the CDR3: TGTGCCAGCAGCGTTGCTAACACAGATACGCAGTATTTT.

This chain joins TRBV10-3 and TRBJ1-2, with 10 bases lining up with TRBD1. V lost 3 bases and J lost 2; bases outside the gene matches: 6. CDR3 length: 16 residues. Germline V lookup: CDR1 ENHRY, CDR2 SYGVKD. The CDR3 region is CAISDGDRGLNYGYTF. CDR3 sequence (DNA): TGTGCCATCAGTGATGGGGACAGGGGTTTAAACTATGGCTACACCTTC.